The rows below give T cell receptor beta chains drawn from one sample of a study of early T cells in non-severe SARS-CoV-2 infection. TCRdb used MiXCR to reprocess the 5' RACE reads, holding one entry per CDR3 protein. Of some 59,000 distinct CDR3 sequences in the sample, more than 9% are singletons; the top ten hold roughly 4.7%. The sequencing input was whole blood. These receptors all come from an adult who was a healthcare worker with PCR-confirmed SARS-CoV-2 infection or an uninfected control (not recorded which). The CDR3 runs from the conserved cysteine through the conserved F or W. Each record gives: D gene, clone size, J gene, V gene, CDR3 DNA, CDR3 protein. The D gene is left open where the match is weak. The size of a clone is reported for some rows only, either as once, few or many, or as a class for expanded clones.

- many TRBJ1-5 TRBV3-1 TGTGCCAGCAGCCAAGGTCTCAGCAATCAGCCCCAGCATTTT CASSQGLSNQPQHF
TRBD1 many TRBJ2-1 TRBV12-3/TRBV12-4 TGTGCCAGCAGTATTACAGGGGTCGCTGAGCAGTTCTTC CASSITGVAEQFF
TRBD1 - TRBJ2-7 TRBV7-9 TGTGCCAGCAGCCGAGAACAGGGGTACGAGCAGTACTTC CASSREQGYEQYF
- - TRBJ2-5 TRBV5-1 TGCGCCAGCAGCTTGGGTGCTAAAGAGACCCAGTACTTC CASSLGAKETQYF
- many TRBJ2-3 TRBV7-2 TGTGCCAGCAGCGTGGTGTGGCGGGACGATACGCAGTATTTT CASSVVWRDDTQYF
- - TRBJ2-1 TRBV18 TGTGCCAGCTCCGGCAGAGGGGGAGAGTCCTACAATGAGCAGTTCTTC CASSGRGGESYNEQFF
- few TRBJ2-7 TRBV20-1 TGCAGTGCTAGATACCCCGGGACCTCCTACGAGCAGTACTTC CSARYPGTSYEQYF
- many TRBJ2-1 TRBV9 TGTGCCAGCAGCGTAGAGGGCGTACCATACAATGAGCAGTTCTTC CASSVEGVPYNEQFF
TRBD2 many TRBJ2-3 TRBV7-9 TGTGCCAGCAGCTCAGGCGGGACTAGCGGCACAGATACGCAGTATTTT CASSSGGTSGTDTQYF
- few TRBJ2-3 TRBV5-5 TGTGCCAGCAGCTTTGAAGGCTCTTTGGATACGCAGTATTTT CASSFEGSLDTQYF
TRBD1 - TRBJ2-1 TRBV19 TGTGCCAGTAGCCCGGGACAGACTTACAATGAGCAGTTCTTC CASSPGQTYNEQFF
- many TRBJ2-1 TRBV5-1 TGCGCCAGCAGCTTGTCGCAAAAGGGCGATGAGCAGTTCTTC CASSLSQKGDEQFF
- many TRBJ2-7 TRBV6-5 TGTGCCAGCAGCAGACCCGACGCGGAGCAGTACTTC CASSRPDAEQYF
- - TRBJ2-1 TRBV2 TGTGCCAGCGTTGCGGGGGCCCTGGGCAATGAGCAGTTCTTC CASVAGALGNEQFF
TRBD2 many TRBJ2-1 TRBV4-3 TGCGCCAGCAGCCAAGGACTAGCGGACCGCAATGAGCAGTTCTTC CASSQGLADRNEQFF
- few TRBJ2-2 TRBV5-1 TGCGCCAGCAGCTTGGGGCCCCAGGGAGGCACCGGGGAGCTGTTTTTT CASSLGPQGGTGELFF
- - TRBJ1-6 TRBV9 TGTGCCAGCAGCGTAGCCTCCGGACAGACTTCTAATTCACCCCTCCACTTT CASSVASGQTSNSPLHF
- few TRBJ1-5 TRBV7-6 TGTGCCAGCAGCCCATGGGAGGGCGGGCAGCCCCAGCATTTT CASSPWEGGQPQHF
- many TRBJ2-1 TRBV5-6 TGTGCCAGCAGCTTCGGCTACAATGAGCAGTTCTTC CASSFGYNEQFF
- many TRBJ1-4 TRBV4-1 TGCGCCAGCAGCCAAGTTTTCTTGCCGACATTTAATGAAAAACTGTTTTTT CASSQVFLPTFNEKLFF
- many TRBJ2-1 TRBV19 TGTGCCAGTAGTATAGATCCCAGGGTTAATGAGCAGTTCTTC CASSIDPRVNEQFF
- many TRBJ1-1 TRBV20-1 TGCAGTGTATCAAGGCCGTTATGGGGCACTGAAGCTTTCTTT CSVSRPLWGTEAFF
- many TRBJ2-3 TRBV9 TGTGCCAGCAGCGTTGGCAGGGACATGGATACGCAGTATTTT CASSVGRDMDTQYF
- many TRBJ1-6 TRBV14 TGTGCCAGCAGCCAAGAAGTAGCTGGGTCACCCCTCCACTTT CASSQEVAGSPLHF
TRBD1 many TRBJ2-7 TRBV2 TGTGCCAGCCTTAGACAGGGGAGATACGAGCAGTACTTC CASLRQGRYEQYF
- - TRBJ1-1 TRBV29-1 TGCAGCGTTGGTAGGGGGATGAACACTGAAGCTTTCTTT CSVGRGMNTEAFF
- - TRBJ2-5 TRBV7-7 TGTGCTAGCACCAGGGGGAGGGAAGAGACCCAGTACTTC CASTRGREETQYF
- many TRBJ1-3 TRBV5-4 TGTGCCAGCAGCTTGGCCGGAGGGGGAGGTGGAAACACCATATATTTT CASSLAGGGGGNTIYF
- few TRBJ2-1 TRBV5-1 TGCGCCAGCGCTAAGGGAGGCGGTAGCTCCTACAATGAGCAGTTCTTC CASAKGGGSSYNEQFF
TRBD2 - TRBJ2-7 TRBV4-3 TGCGCCAGCAGCCAGGGACTAGGAAGAGGCCACGAGCAGTACTTC CASSQGLGRGHEQYF
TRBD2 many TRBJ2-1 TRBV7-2 TGTGCCAGCAGCAGCTTAGGGAGCGGGACTCCGCTTGAGCAGTTCTTC CASSSLGSGTPLEQFF
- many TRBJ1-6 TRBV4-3 TGCGCCAGCAGCCAAGACCGGGGTACGTCCCTCCACTTT CASSQDRGTSLHF
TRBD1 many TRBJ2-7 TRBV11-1 TGTGCCAGCAGCCCGGACAGGGCTCTCTACGAGCAGTACTTC CASSPDRALYEQYF
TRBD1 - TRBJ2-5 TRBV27 TGTGCCAGCAGTTTATGGGGACAGGGCCAAGAGACCCAGTACTTC CASSLWGQGQETQYF
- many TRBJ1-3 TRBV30 TGTGCCTGGAGTGCCCACAGGAGAGGCACTGGAAACACCATATATTTT CAWSAHRRGTGNTIYF
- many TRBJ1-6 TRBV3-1 TGTGCCAGCAGCCAAGTGGGGGCTCAGTCACCCCTCCACTTT CASSQVGAQSPLHF
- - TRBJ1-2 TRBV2 TGTGCCAGCAGTGAAGGGGGCTACACCTTC CASSEGGYTF
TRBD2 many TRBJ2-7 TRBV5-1 TGCGCCAGCAGCCTACGGACTAGCGGGGGCAGCTCCTACGAGCAGTACTTC CASSLRTSGGSSYEQYF
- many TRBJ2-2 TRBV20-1 TGCAGTGCTAGGGCGGGTCTGAGCGGGGAGCTGTTTTTT CSARAGLSGELFF
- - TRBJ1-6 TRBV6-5 TGTGCCAGCACCGGGGGGGAGGCTTCACCCCTCCACTTT CASTGGEASPLHF
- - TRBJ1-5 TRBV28 TGTGCCAGCAGGGGTGACGGGAGCAATCAGCCCCAGCATTTT CASRGDGSNQPQHF
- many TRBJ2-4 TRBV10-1 TGCGCCAGCAGTGAAGGGACTTGGAAAAACATTCAGTACTTC CASSEGTWKNIQYF
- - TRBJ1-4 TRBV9 TGTGCCAGCAGTAACTCCCCGGACCTAGGAGAAAAACTGTTTTTT CASSNSPDLGEKLFF
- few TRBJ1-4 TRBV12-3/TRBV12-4 TGTGCCAGCAGTAGGCCTAATGAAAAACTGTTTTTT CASSRPNEKLFF
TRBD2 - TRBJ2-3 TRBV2 TGTGCCAGCAGTGTTCCTAGCGGGAAGACAGATACGCAGTATTTT CASSVPSGKTDTQYF
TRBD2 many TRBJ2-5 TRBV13 TGTGCCAGCAGCTTCCGACTAGCGGGCCTCCAAGAGACCCAGTACTTC CASSFRLAGLQETQYF
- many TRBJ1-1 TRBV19 TGTGCCAGTAACTCGATTCACAAGCCCACTGAAGCTTTCTTT CASNSIHKPTEAFF
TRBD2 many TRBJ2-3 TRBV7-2 TGTGCCAGCAGCTTAGTGACCCCGGGACTAGCGGGGGGGAGCACAGATACGCAGTATTTT CASSLVTPGLAGGSTDTQYF
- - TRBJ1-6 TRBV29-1 TGCAGCGTCCGGGACGGCCACGATTCACCCCTCCACTTT CSVRDGHDSPLHF
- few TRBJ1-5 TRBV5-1 TGCGCCAGCAGTCTTTCGGGGTTGGGCAATCAGCCCCAGCATTTT CASSLSGLGNQPQHF
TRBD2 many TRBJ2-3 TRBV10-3 TGTGCCATCAGTCCTACTAGCGGGGGAAGAAACACAGATACGCAGTATTTT CAISPTSGGRNTDTQYF
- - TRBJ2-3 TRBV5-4 TGTGCCAGTTCCCCCGAGGGCAGGGGCACAGATACGCAGTATTTT CASSPEGRGTDTQYF